The clone carrying this T cell receptor (beta chain) showed up just a few times. Antigen: not known. Going into DNA extraction, samples held about 0.85-11 million cryopreserved PBMC. The data stem from a study of long-term antiretroviral therapy in people with HIV. Study-wide findings and caveats: Whichever time point was examined, clones expanded before ART dominated the repertoire.

At the survey level, the v3.0 immunoSEQ assay was run. Clones were sequenced by immunoSEQ multiplex PCR, and TCRdb holds only the in-frame ones, with some missing. The repertoire consists of some 19,000 clones, with less than 85% occurring once and the leading ten covering about 8%. The sample consisted of unsorted PBMCs, taken 0.9 years after starting antiretroviral therapy. This TCR was recovered from a man between 18 and 29 years old with HIV.

DNA for the CDR3: TGCGCCAGCAGCTTGGCAGGGGACGGTAATTCACCCCTCCACTTT. Its translation: CASSLAGDGNSPLHF. The chain uses TRBV5-1 and TRBJ1-6; possibly TRBD1 for D (6 bases). Trimming shortened V by 0 bases and J by 6 bases, and 10 bases separated the two germline ends. This CDR3 is built from 15 residues. The germline V gene encodes CDR1 SGHRS and CDR2 YFSETQ. The entire variable domain, with the rest obtained from reference TRBV5-1 and TRBJ1-6, is as follows: KAGVTQTPRYLIKTRGQQVTLSCSPISGHRSVSWYQQTPGQGLQFLFEYFSETQRNKGNFPGRFSGRQFSNSRSEMNVSTLELGDSALYLCASSLAGDGNSPLHFGNGTRLTVT.